The rows below give T cell receptor beta chains drawn from one sample of a study of graft-versus-host responses after intestinal transplantation. Sequencing used immunoSEQ multiplex PCR; TCRdb keeps in-frame clones, though not all of them. The profile shows some 8,000 clones, roughly four fifths of them singletons. The source was ileum tissue, collected about 230 days after intestinal transplant. These receptors came from a human patient who received an intestinal transplant, so some T cells may come from the graft donor. The CDR3 runs from the conserved cysteine through the conserved F or W. Each record gives: J gene, D gene, clone size, V gene, CDR3 protein, CDR3 DNA. The D gene is left open where the match is weak. A clone size is listed for some rows: how often the clone was seen (once, few, many), or a class if it is expanded.

TRBJ2-7	TRBD1	NA	TRBV6-1	CASSPGTGTPLEQYF	TGTGCCAGCAGCCCCGGGACAGGGACCCCCCTCGAGCAGTACTTC
TRBJ2-5	TRBD2	NA	TRBV28	CASSWGVLLAAYQETQYF	TGTGCCAGCAGTTGGGGGGTACTACTAGCGGCCTACCAAGAGACCCAGTACTTC
TRBJ2-1	NA	NA	TRBV11-2	CASSLDPDTYNEQFF	TGTGCCAGCAGCTTAGACCCGGACACCTACAATGAGCAGTTCTTC
TRBJ2-1	TRBD2	medium-sized	TRBV9	CASSVSGGYNEQFF	TGTGCCAGCAGCGTTAGCGGGGGATACAATGAGCAGTTCTTC
TRBJ2-5	TRBD2	NA	TRBV2	CASSAMGLAGKETQYF	TGTGCCAGCAGTGCCATGGGACTAGCGGGAAAGGAGACCCAGTACTTC
TRBJ2-7	TRBD2	few	TRBV28	CASSRPGLASEQYF	TGTGCCAGCAGCCGCCCGGGACTAGCGTCCGAGCAGTACTTC
TRBJ2-7	NA	NA	TRBV4-3	CASSQGTGPTYEQYF	TGCGCCAGCAGCCAAGGCACAGGCCCGACCTACGAGCAGTACTTC
TRBJ1-1	TRBD1	NA	TRBV7-8	CASSARGHVNTEAFF	TGTGCCAGCAGCGCCAGGGGGCATGTGAACACTGAAGCTTTCTTT
TRBJ2-7	NA	NA	TRBV5-4	CASSLGGTRQLAQYF	TGTGCCAGCAGCTTGGGAGGGACTCGACAACTAGCGCAGTACTTC
TRBJ2-1	TRBD2	few	TRBV19	CASSIVSGMYNNEQFF	TGTGCCAGTAGTATAGTGAGCGGGATGTATAACAATGAGCAGTTCTTC
TRBJ2-2	TRBD1	NA	TRBV10-1	CASSEVPGQGIGELFF	TGCGCCAGCAGTGAGGTCCCGGGACAGGGAATCGGGGAGCTGTTTTTT